This T cell receptor (beta chain) was recovered during a study of T cells in Graves' hyperthyroidism and ophthalmopathy. Study-level findings and limits: Appearing also in blood were most of the thyroid clonotypes expanded above 0.001.

In this sample, this clonotype turned up many times. Its target is not known. From RNA transcripts, TCR beta CDR3 regions were amplified. Researchers ran a first-round RT-PCR on the TCR CDR3 using the HTBI primer set. MiXCR, applied by TCRdb to the multiplex PCR reads, yields one record per CDR3 protein. The sample records 350,000 or so distinct CDR3 sequences, roughly 18% being singletons. Ophthalmopathy patients showed a Clinical Activity Score of at least 3, NOSPECS grade of at least 4 and duration under 3 months. Exclusion criteria comprised uncontrolled infection, other autoimmune disease, pregnancy or lactation. This receptor was obtained from a woman aged 40 to 49 with Graves' ophthalmopathy. The sequenced material came from blood.

DNA of the CDR3: TGTGCCACCGGGACTAGCGGGGGCACCGGGGAGCTGTTTTTT. It is translated as CATGTSGGTGELFF. This rearrangement joins TRBV7-3 to TRBJ2-2; TRBD2 matches at 14 bases. Germline CDR1 and CDR2: SGHTA and FQGTGA. This CDR3 is 14 amino acids long. Germline trimming cut 10 bases from V and 4 bases from J; bases unmatched to any gene: 2.